Presented here are 14 T cell receptor beta chains from one specimen sequenced in a study of T cells in Graves' hyperthyroidism and ophthalmopathy (dated by TCRdb to about 2019). The method behind the library was multiplex PCR. TCRdb names Illumina HiSeq 2000 as the instrument used. TCR beta CDR3 regions were amplified from RNA transcripts. The first round of RT-PCR for the TCR CDR3 was performed with the HTBI primer set and the Qiagen OneStep RT-PCR kit. The public reads were reprocessed in TCRdb via fastp at Q25 and MiXCR, keeping in-frame beta chains. Entries that share a CDR3 protein sequence are merged under the most common genes and DNA. The sample includes a few hundred thousand distinct CDR3 sequences, with less than 25% observed a single time. Of the sample, 26% falls within the top ten clones. Sequenced input: blood. These receptors all stem from a man between 18 and 35 years old with Graves' hyperthyroidism.

The rearrangement joins TRBV5-1 to TRBJ2-2; D gene unclear. The V end was cut by 3 bases, the J end by 1 base, with 16 bases between. This CDR3 region has 17 residues. The germline V gene has CDR1 SGHRS and CDR2 YFSETQ. CDR3 nucleotide sequence: TGCGCCAGCAGCTCGTATGGGCTGCAGCAGAACACCGGGGAGCTGTTTTTT. Its translation is CASSSYGLQQNTGELFF.

Turning to this clonotype: Just one base apart from a much larger clone, this may be a read error. The chain recombines TRBV10-3 with TRBJ1-2; no clear D gene. The CDR3 runs 12 residues. Per the germline V gene, CDR1 is ENHRY and CDR2 is SYGVKD. The CDR3 sequence is CTISQEAAGYTF. The CDR3 nucleotides read TGTACCATCAGTCAGGAAGCGGCTGGCTACACCTTC.

This clonotype was seen repeatedly, ten times or more. The rearrangement links TRBV24-1 to TRBJ2-2; D gene uncertain. CDR3 length: 11 residues. Germline loops: CDR1 KGHDR, CDR2 SFDVKD. With 5 bases removed from V and 7 bases from J, the gap between germline ends came to 4 bases. The CDR3 protein is CATSADGELFF. CDR3 coding DNA: TGTGCCACCAGTGCGGACGGGGAGCTGTTTTTT.

The V call is TRBV6-2 or TRBV6-3, the J call TRBJ1-5; no clear D. V was cut by 2 bases and J by 6 bases, with 14 bases left in between. Germline V gene data show CDR1 as MNHEY and CDR2 as SVGEGT. The CDR3 has 15 amino acids. The CDR3 spells CASSYEKYSGQPQHF. The CDR3 nucleotides read TGTGCCAGCAGTTACGAGAAATATAGTGGTCAGCCCCAGCATTTT.

This clonotype showed up just a few times. This chain joins TRBV24-1 and TRBJ2-2; no definite D call. Germline V gene lookup returns CDR1 KGHDR and CDR2 SFDVKD. Trimming left V 0 bases short and J 0 bases short, with 4 bases between. The CDR3 consists of 15 residues. CDR3: CATSDLAPNTGELFF. The DNA for the CDR3 is TGTGCCACCAGTGATTTGGCCCCGAACACCGGGGAGCTGTTTTTT.

This clonotype has a count of ten or more. The gene calls are TRBV4-1 and TRBJ1-5; D possibly corresponds to TRBD1 (5 bases). Trimming left V 3 bases short and J 1 base short, with 10 bases between. The CDR3 is 15 residues long. The V gene's germline CDR1 is MGHRA and CDR2 YSYEKL. In DNA form, the CDR3 reads TGCGCCAGCAGCCACCGGGGGGGGAGCAATCAGCCCCAGCATTTT. It encodes CASSHRGGSNQPQHF.

As concerns this clonotype: Since a much larger clone is just one base distant, this may be a read error. The rearrangement joins TRBV19 to TRBJ2-7; TRBD2 matches at 7 bases. Trimming removed 2 bases from V and 3 bases from J; junction bases left unmatched: 1. CDR1 LNHDA and CDR2 SQIVND come from the germline V gene (reference sequence). The length of the CDR3 is 13 residues. DNA of the CDR3: TGTGCCAGTAGTATACAGCGGGACTACGAGCAGTACTTC. It codes for CASSIQRDYEQYF.

V usage is TRBV5-6 and J usage is TRBJ2-5, with 8 nucleotides matching TRBD1. This CDR3 has 14 amino acids. The V gene end was trimmed by 2 bases and the J gene end by 4 bases; junction bases not matched to a gene: 4. Germline V gives CDR1 SGHDT, CDR2 YYEEEE. The CDR3 protein is CASSFPDRVETQYF. Written as DNA, the CDR3 is TGTGCCAGCAGCTTCCCGGACAGGGTAGAGACCCAGTACTTC.

This clonotype was detected a few times. V usage is TRBV25-1 and J usage is TRBJ2-7; 9 bases fit TRBD2. The CDR3 runs 14 residues. From germline, CDR1 is MGHDK and CDR2 SYGVNS. V lost 5 bases and J lost 1; bases outside the gene matches: 3. The CDR3 DNA reads TGTGCCAGCAGTAGGCGGGAGGGATCCTACGAGCAGTACTTC. Encoded protein: CASSRREGSYEQYF.

There are a few counts of this clonotype. CDR3 sequence reads: CASSATDSARSYEQYF. In nucleotides, the CDR3 is TGTGCCAGCAGCGCGACGGACAGCGCCCGTTCCTACGAGCAGTACTTC. The chain recombines TRBV11-1 with TRBJ2-7, with D maybe TRBD1 (6 bases). Trimming took 5 bases from V and 1 from J, leaving 18 bases between them. Germline V gene lookup returns CDR1 SGHAT and CDR2 FQDESV (reference sequence). The CDR3 extends over 16 amino acids.

This clonotype was counted ten times or more. The rearrangement links TRBV27 to TRBJ1-5, with 9 bases identical to TRBD1. From germline, CDR1 is MNHEY and CDR2 SMNVEV (reference sequence). After removal of 5 bases from V and 6 bases from J, the junction contained 11 bases not matched to a gene. The CDR3 spans 16 residues. CDR3 nucleotides: TGTGCCAGCAGTCGGGGACAGGGATTAGCGCCTCAGCCCCAGCATTTT. The encoded protein is CASSRGQGLAPQPQHF.

In this sample, this clonotype turned up many times. The gene calls are TRBV6-5 and TRBJ2-2; D call uncertain. The CDR3 contains 14 residues. With 0 bases removed from V and 3 bases from J, the gap between germline ends came to 5 bases. CDR1 and CDR2 (germline): MNHEY, SVGAGI. CDR3 in amino acids: CASSYSLYTGELFF. CDR3 coding DNA: TGTGCCAGCAGTTACTCCCTTTACACCGGGGAGCTGTTTTTT.

This clonotype came up many times. The CDR3 spells CASSISSFEETQYF. The CDR3 region has the DNA TGTGCCAGTAGTATCTCAAGCTTTGAAGAGACCCAGTACTTC. V usage is TRBV19 and J usage is TRBJ2-5; D uncertain. Trimming pared 3 bases from V and 3 bases from J, leaving 11 bases between. Germline V CDR1 and CDR2: LNHDA, SQIVND (reference sequence). The length of the CDR3 is 14 residues.

V and J are TRBV20-1 and TRBJ1-2; TRBD1 matches 9 bases. J was trimmed by 8 bases and V by 3 bases; bases with no gene match: 1. The CDR3 spans 11 residues. CDR1 is DFQATT and CDR2 is SNEGSKA in the germline V gene (reference sequence). DNA of the CDR3: TGCAGTGCTAGGACAGGGGGAGGCTACACCTTC. Residues: CSARTGGGYTF.